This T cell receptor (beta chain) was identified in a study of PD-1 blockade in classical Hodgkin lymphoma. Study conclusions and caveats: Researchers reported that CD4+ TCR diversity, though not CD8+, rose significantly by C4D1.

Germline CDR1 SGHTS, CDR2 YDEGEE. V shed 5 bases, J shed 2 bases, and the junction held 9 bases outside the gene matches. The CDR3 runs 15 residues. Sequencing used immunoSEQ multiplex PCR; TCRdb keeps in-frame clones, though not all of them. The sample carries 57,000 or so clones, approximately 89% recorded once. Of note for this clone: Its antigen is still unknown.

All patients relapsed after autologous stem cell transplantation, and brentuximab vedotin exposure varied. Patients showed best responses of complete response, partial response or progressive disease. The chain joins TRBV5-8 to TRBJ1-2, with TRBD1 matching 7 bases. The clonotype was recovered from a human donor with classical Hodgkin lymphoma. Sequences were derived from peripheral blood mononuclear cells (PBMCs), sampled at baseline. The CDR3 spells CASRVVGGLNYGYTF. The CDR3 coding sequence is TGTGCCAGCAGGGTGGTAGGGGGCCTGAACTATGGCTACACCTTC.